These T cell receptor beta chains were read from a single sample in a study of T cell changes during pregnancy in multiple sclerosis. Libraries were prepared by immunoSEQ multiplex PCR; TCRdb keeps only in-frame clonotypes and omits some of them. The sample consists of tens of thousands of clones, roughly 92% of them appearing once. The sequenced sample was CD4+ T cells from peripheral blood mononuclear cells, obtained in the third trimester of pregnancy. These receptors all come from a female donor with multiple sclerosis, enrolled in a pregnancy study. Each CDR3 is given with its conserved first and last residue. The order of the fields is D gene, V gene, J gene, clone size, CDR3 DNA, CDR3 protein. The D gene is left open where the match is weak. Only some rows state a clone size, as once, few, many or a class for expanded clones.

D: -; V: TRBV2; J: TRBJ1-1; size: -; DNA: TGTGCCAGCAGTGGGTCATCGGGTTGGACTGAAGCTTTCTTT; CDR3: CASSGSSGWTEAFF
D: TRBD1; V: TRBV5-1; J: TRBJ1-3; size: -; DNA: TGCGCCAGCAGCTTGACCCGGACAGGGGTTACGACCATATATTTT; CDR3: CASSLTRTGVTTIYF
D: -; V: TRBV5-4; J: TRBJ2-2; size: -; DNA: TGTGCCAGCAGCTGGGCAGGGGTCTACACCGGGGAGCTGTTTTTT; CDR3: CASSWAGVYTGELFF
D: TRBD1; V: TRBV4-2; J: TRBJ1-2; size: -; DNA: TGTGCCAGCAGCCACCGACAGGGACCCAACTATGGCTACACCTTC; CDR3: CASSHRQGPNYGYTF
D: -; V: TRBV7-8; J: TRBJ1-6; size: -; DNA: TGTGCCAGCAGCTTAGCCGGGTCAAATTCACCCCTCCACTTT; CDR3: CASSLAGSNSPLHF
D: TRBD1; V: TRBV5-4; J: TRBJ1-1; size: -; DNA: TGTGCCAGCAAGATACAGGGGGCGCTGACTGAAGCTTTCTTT; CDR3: CASKIQGALTEAFF
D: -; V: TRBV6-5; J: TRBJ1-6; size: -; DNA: TGTGCCAGCAGTTACGGCAACCCCTATAATTCACCCCTCCACTTT; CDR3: CASSYGNPYNSPLHF
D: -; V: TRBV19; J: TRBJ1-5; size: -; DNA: TGTGCCAGTAGTTCCGACACCGTCTCCGCCGCCCAGCATTTT; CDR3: CASSSDTVSAAQHF
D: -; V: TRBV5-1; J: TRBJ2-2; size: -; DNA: TGCGCCAGCAGCTTGGGGGACTCGAACACCGGGGAGCTGTTTTTT; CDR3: CASSLGDSNTGELFF
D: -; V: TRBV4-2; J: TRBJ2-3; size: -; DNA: TGTGCCAGCAGCAGGCTAGACTCCACAGATACGCAGTATTTT; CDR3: CASSRLDSTDTQYF
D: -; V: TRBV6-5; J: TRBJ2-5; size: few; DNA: TGTGCCAGCAAGCTCCAGGGTGGATACCAAGAGACCCAGTACTTC; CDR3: CASKLQGGYQETQYF
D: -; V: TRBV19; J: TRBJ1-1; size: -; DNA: TGTGCCAGTAGTTGGGGCATGAACACTGAAGCTTTCTTT; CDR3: CASSWGMNTEAFF
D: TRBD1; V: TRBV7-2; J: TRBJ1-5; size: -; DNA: TGTGCCAGCAGCCCGGGACAGGGGGCGGGTCAGCCCCAGCATTTT; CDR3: CASSPGQGAGQPQHF
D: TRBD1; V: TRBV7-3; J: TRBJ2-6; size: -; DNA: TGTGCCAGCAGCCTGACCGGGACAGCCTTCTCTGGGGCCAACGTCCTGACTTTC; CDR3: CASSLTGTAFSGANVLTF
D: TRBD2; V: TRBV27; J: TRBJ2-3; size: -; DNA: TGTGCCAGCAGTCCCGTCCGGACTAGCGGGGGAAGCACAGATACGCAGTATTTT; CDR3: CASSPVRTSGGSTDTQYF
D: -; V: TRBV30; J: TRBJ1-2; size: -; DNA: TGTGCCTGGAGTACGGGGAACTATGGCTACACCTTC; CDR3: CAWSTGNYGYTF
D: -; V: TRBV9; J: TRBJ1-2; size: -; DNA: TGTGCCAGCAGCGTAGATAACAGGAGAAACTATGGCTACACCTTC; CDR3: CASSVDNRRNYGYTF
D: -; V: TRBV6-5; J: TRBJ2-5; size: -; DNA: TGTGCCAGCAGTGCCGTTGGCGGGTTGCAGACCCAGTACTTC; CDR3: CASSAVGGLQTQYF
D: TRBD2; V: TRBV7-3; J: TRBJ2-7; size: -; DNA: TGTGCCAGCAGCTGGGGACTAGCGGGGGAAGAGCAGTACTTC; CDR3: CASSWGLAGEEQYF
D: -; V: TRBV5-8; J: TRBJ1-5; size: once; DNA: TGTGCCAGCAGCGCCGACGGGGGTCGGCAGCCCCAGCATTTT; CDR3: CASSADGGRQPQHF
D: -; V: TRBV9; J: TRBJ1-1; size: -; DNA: TGTGCCAGCAGCGTAGGGGGCAGGTTGAACACTGAAGCTTTCTTT; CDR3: CASSVGGRLNTEAFF
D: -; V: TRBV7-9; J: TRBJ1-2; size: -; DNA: TGTGCCAGCAGCATTGGACAGCCTAACTATGGCTACACCTTC; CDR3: CASSIGQPNYGYTF
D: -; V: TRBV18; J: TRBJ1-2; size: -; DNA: TGTGCCAGCTCACCCCCACAAATGTGGGGGGTCGACTATGGCTACACCTTC; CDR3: CASSPPQMWGVDYGYTF
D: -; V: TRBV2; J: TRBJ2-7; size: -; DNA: TGTGCCAGCAGGGAGTCCTACGAGCAGTACTTC; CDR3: CASRESYEQYF
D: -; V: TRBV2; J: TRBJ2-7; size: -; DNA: TGTGCCAGCAGAGCGTTCTCCTACGAGCAGTACTTC; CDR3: CASRAFSYEQYF
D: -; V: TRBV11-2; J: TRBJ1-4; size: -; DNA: TGTGCCAGCACTGGGACTCCGCAAGGGGAAAAACTGTTTTTT; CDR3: CASTGTPQGEKLFF
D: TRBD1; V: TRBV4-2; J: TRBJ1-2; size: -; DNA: TGTGCCAGCAGCCAAGAAACAGGGGTCGGCTATGGCTACACCTTC; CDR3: CASSQETGVGYGYTF
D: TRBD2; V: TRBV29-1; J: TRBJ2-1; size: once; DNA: TGCAGCGTTGAAGGAGCCCGACTAGCCGGTGAGCAGTTCTTC; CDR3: CSVEGARLAGEQFF
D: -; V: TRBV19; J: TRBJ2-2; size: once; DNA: TGTGCCAGTAGTATCGGGGGACTCAAGCTAGGAGCCGGGGAGCTGTTTTTT; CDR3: CASSIGGLKLGAGELFF
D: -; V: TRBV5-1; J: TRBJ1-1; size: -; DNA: TGCGCCAGCAGCTTGGACGGGGAAGCTTTCTTT; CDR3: CASSLDGEAFF
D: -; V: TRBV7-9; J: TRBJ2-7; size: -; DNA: TGTGCCAGCAGCTTAGTCGATCAGAGAGGATACGAGCAGTACTTC; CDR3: CASSLVDQRGYEQYF